This T cell receptor (beta chain) was identified in a study of OX40 agonist ivuxolimab in advanced cancers. As for the study in general: With ivuxolimab, an agonistic anti-OX40 (CD134) antibody, patients were treated. The dose-escalation cohort had hepatocellular carcinoma, melanoma, renal cell or head and neck cancer. Three patients got partial responses; one had hepatocellular carcinoma and two had cutaneous melanoma.

Turning to this clone: As yet, its antigen is unknown.

Only in-frame clones appear in the TCRdb table, and some are missing; sequencing was by immunoSEQ multiplex PCR. The table shows tens of thousands of clones, with about four fifths occurring only once. The V gene's germline CDR1 is MNHEY and CDR2 SMNVEV (reference sequence). Trimming cost V 5 bases and J 3 bases, with 16 bases left between them. The CDR3 loop spans 15 amino acids. Study outcomes and limitations: Compared with CD4+, CD8+ T cells on average had more expanded clones.

The V and J genes are TRBV27 and TRBJ1-2, with a tentative D call TRBD1 (5 bases). The sequencing here drew on CD4+ or CD8+ T cells sorted from blood, taken in a trial of the OX40 agonist ivuxolimab. The receptor was derived from an adult with an advanced solid tumor such as melanoma, head and neck, liver or kidney cancer. Here the CDR3 reads CASSTGQPSHYGYTF. The CDR3 DNA sequence: TGTGCCAGCAGTACCGGACAACCCTCCCACTATGGCTACACCTTC.